One sample yielded the 3 T cell receptor beta chains listed below, sequenced in a study of beta chain features in type 1 diabetes. Study-level points and caveats: Shorter TCRB CDR3s, moderately but significantly so, marked every one of the four CD4+ subsets in Type 1 diabetes patients.

Sequenced material consisted of expressed TCRB transcripts (all of the isolated RNA was reverse transcribed). Only in-frame clones appear in the TCRdb table, and some are missing; sequencing was by immunoSEQ multiplex PCR. Of about 370,000 clones in the sample, 8% to 10% were seen once. Their target antigens are unknown. The sample was central memory CD4+ T cells from blood. These receptors came from a man younger than 40 with type 1 diabetes.

The chain carries TRBV4-2 and TRBJ1-5, with 7 bases identical to TRBD1. The J segment lost 5 bases and the V segment lost 2 bases, leaving 3 bases of the junction unmatched. The CDR3 runs to 14 residues. Per germline, CDR1 LGHNA and CDR2 YNFKEQ. CDR3 coding DNA: TGTGCCAGCAGCCAAAGACAGGGAGATCAGCCCCAGCATTTT. Amino acid sequence: CASSQRQGDQPQHF.

This clone was counted ten times or more. V and J are TRBV7-3 and TRBJ2-5; 9 nucleotides align to TRBD1. Germline V gives CDR1 SGHTA, CDR2 FQGTGA. V lost 3 bases to trimming and J lost 5 bases; unmatched junction nucleotides: 4. There are 14 residues in the CDR3. The CDR3 DNA sequence: TGTGCCAGCAGCTTCACAGGGGGCGGGGAGACCCAGTACTTC. Its translation: CASSFTGGGETQYF.

This chain connects TRBV15 to TRBJ1-3, with D possibly being TRBD1 (5 bases). V was clipped by 0 bases and J by 6 bases, with 12 bases between them. CDR1 LNHNV and CDR2 YYDKDF come from the germline V gene (reference sequence). The CDR3 length is 15 residues. CDR3 bases: TGTGCCACCAGCAGAGATTTTGGAGGGGTAAACACCATATATTTT. The encoded protein is CATSRDFGGVNTIYF.